Each of the 27 T cell receptor beta chains below was sequenced from the same sample in a study of blood T cell repertoires in COVID-19. The method was immunoSEQ multiplex PCR; TCRdb's version includes in-frame clones alone and lacks a portion of them. The table includes roughly 240,000 clones, almost 85% detected once. Sequenced: peripheral blood. The origin of the receptors is a man aged 50-59 years with COVID-19, enrolled during active disease.

The chain uses TRBV19 and TRBJ2-3; 7 bases map to TRBD1. CDR1 and CDR2 from the germline V gene are LNHDA and SQIVND (reference sequence). The CDR3 is 14 amino acids. Trimming removed 4 bases from V and 4 bases from J; junction bases left unmatched: 5. CDR3: CASSRGTDSDTQYF. For the CDR3, the DNA is TGTGCCAGTAGTAGGGGGACAGATTCAGATACGCAGTATTTT.

This chain links TRBV20-1 with TRBJ1-2; D is possibly TRBD1 (6 bases). Deletions cut 6 bases from V and 6 bases from J, with 11 bases between. Germline V gene data show CDR1 as DFQATT and CDR2 as SNEGSKA (reference sequence). This CDR3 spans 11 amino acids. The CDR3 here is CSADRNHGYTF. The DNA for the CDR3 is TGCAGTGCGGACAGAAACCATGGCTACACCTTC.

The J gene is TRBJ2-7, the V gene TRBV6-5, with 9 bases that match TRBD1. The CDR3 sequence is 16 residues long. CDR1 MNHEY and CDR2 SVGAGI come from the germline V gene. V shed 4 bases, J shed 1 base, and the junction held 8 bases outside the gene matches. CDR3 coding DNA: TGTGCCAGCAGTTCCTACGACAGGGGGGCTTCCTACGAGCAGTACTTC. Translated, it gives CASSSYDRGASYEQYF.

The genes are TRBV7-2 and TRBJ2-7, with D tentatively TRBD2 (6 bases). Germline V lookup: CDR1 SGHTA, CDR2 FQGNSA. CDR3 length equals 14 residues. With 1 base removed from V and 7 bases from J, the gap between germline ends came to 14 bases. CDR3 in DNA: TGTGCCAGCAGCTTAGGGGGCGGGGTGGAGGAGCAGTACTTC. This encodes CASSLGGGVEEQYF.

V gene TRBV6-5 combines with J gene TRBJ2-3; 11 nucleotides agree with TRBD2. Germline V CDR1 and CDR2: MNHEY, SVGAGI. This CDR3 spans 15 amino acids. V was pared by 6 bases and J by 5 bases, with 7 bases of the junction left unmatched. The CDR3 spells CASRHSGGAGDTQYF. CDR3 DNA: TGTGCCAGCAGACATAGCGGGGGGGCAGGAGATACGCAGTATTTT.

CDR3 residues: CASSPDQVIHEQYF. CDR3 in DNA: TGTGCCAGCTCACCAGACCAGGTTATCCACGAGCAGTACTTC. The chain couples TRBV18 to TRBJ2-7; D unclear. Per germline, CDR1 KGHSH and CDR2 LQKENI. There are 14 residues in the CDR3. V lost 2 bases, J lost 5 bases, and 13 bases lay in between.

V is TRBV7-2 and J is TRBJ1-1; D not resolved. The CDR3 is made up of 14 amino acids. Germline V gene sequence: CDR1 SGHTA, CDR2 FQGNSA. Trimming took 5 bases from V and 1 from J, leaving 11 bases between them. The CDR3 nucleotides read TGTGCCAGCAGCCTGAGGCGGCAGAACACTGAAGCTTTCTTT. Its translation: CASSLRRQNTEAFF.

V usage is TRBV7-2 and J usage is TRBJ2-5; 7 bases are shared with TRBD1. CDR3 size: 14 residues. Per germline, CDR1 SGHTA and CDR2 FQGNSA. With 5 bases clipped from V and 5 bases from J, the junction kept 8 bases outside the gene matches. Written as DNA, the CDR3 is TGTGCCAGCAGCGCCAACAGGGGCCGGGAGACCCAGTACTTC. Protein product: CASSANRGRETQYF. Together with reference TRBV7-2 and TRBJ2-5, the CDR3 gives the full variable domain: GAGVSQSPSNKVTEKGKDVELRCDPISGHTALYWYRQSLGQGLEFLIYFQGNSAPDKSGLPSDRFSAERTGGSVSTLTIQRTQQEDSAVYLCASSANRGRETQYFGPGTRLLVL.

This chain connects TRBV7-2 to TRBJ2-7; 7 positions match TRBD2. V dropped 1 base and J dropped 3; count of bases not matched to a gene: 3. CDR1 and CDR2 from the germline V gene are SGHTA and FQGNSA. There are 14 residues in the CDR3. As DNA, the CDR3 is TGTGCCAGCAGCTTAGGTCCGGGGGGCTACGAGCAGTACTTC. It yields the protein CASSLGPGGYEQYF.

CDR3 nucleotide sequence: TGTGCCAGCAGTTACGTTTGGCAGGGGGCACACGAGCAGTACTTC. Translating gives CASSYVWQGAHEQYF. J is TRBJ2-7 and V is TRBV6-5; 8 bases line up with TRBD1. This CDR3 is built from 15 residues. Trimming at V came to 2 bases and at J to 5 bases, leaving 8 bases not matched to a gene. Germline CDR1 MNHEY, CDR2 SVGAGI.

The CDR3 here is CASSSDRVNEKLFF. The CDR3 nucleotides are TGTGCCAGCAGCTCCGACAGGGTTAATGAAAAACTGTTTTTT. This chain joins TRBV27 and TRBJ1-4; TRBD1 matches at 7 bases. The CDR3 contains 14 residues. Germline V CDR1 and CDR2: MNHEY, SMNVEV (reference sequence). Unmatched junction bases numbered 5, after V lost 6 bases and J lost 4 bases. The full variable domain, completed using reference TRBV27 and TRBJ1-4, is EAQVTQNPRYLITVTGKKLTVTCSQNMNHEYMSWYRQDPGLGLRQIYYSMNVEVTDKGDVPEGYKVSRKEKRNFPLILESPSPNQTSLYFCASSSDRVNEKLFFGSGTQLSVL.

This clone has a single count. The chain carries TRBV9 and TRBJ1-6; the D gene is possibly TRBD1 (6 bases). Germline V lookup: CDR1 SGDLS, CDR2 YYNGEE. The CDR3 contains 14 residues. The V end lost 3 bases, the J end lost 10 bases, and 14 bases lay between the germline ends. The CDR3 protein is CASSEQQGKSPLHF. The CDR3 nucleotides are TGTGCCAGCAGCGAGCAACAGGGTAAATCACCCCTCCACTTT.

This clone came up once. This chain links TRBV18 with TRBJ2-2, with 7 positions matching TRBD2. CDR3 length: 15 residues. Germline V gene lookup returns CDR1 KGHSH and CDR2 LQKENI. J lost 6 bases, V lost 6 bases, and 10 bases had no gene match. The CDR3 loop reads CASSQAGQLAGELFF. The CDR3 DNA follows: TGTGCCAGCTCGCAAGCGGGGCAGTTGGCCGGGGAGCTGTTTTTT.

This clone was seen once. The chain is built from TRBV5-1 and TRBJ2-7; TRBD1 aligns across 9 bases. The CDR3 consists of 14 residues. The V gene's germline CDR1 is SGHRS and CDR2 YFSETQ. V was pared by 3 bases and J by 4 bases, with 5 bases of the junction left unmatched. CDR3 amino acids: CASSSGQGLYEQYF. Written as DNA, the CDR3 is TGCGCCAGCAGCTCCGGACAGGGGCTATACGAGCAGTACTTC.

J is TRBJ1-3 and V is TRBV2; a possible D gene is TRBD1 (6 bases). The CDR3 is made up of 16 amino acids. CDR1 and CDR2 from the germline V gene are SNHLY and FYNNEI. V lost 4 bases and J lost 0, with 13 bases in between. The CDR3 region has the DNA TGTGCCAGCAGTGGTACCGGGACAAACTCTGGAAACACCATATATTTT. Its protein product is CASSGTGTNSGNTIYF.

This chain joins TRBV4-3 and TRBJ2-1, with 8 bases that match TRBD2. Germline V gives CDR1 LGHNA, CDR2 YSLEER. With 0 bases clipped from V and 5 bases from J, the junction kept 3 bases outside the gene matches. This CDR3 region has 15 residues. The CDR3 DNA is TGCGCCAGCAGCCAAGAACGGGGGGGCCACAATGAGCAGTTCTTC. Protein product: CASSQERGGHNEQFF.

This chain links TRBV10-3 with TRBJ2-3; TRBD1 matches 12 bases. The germline V gene has CDR1 ENHRY and CDR2 SYGVKD. After removal of 3 bases from V and 4 bases from J, the junction contained 2 bases not matched to a gene. This CDR3 is built from 15 residues. The chain's CDR3 is CAISEGTGGPDTQYF. In DNA, the CDR3 is TGTGCCATCAGTGAAGGGACAGGGGGCCCAGATACGCAGTATTTT.

The chain is built from TRBV10-2 and TRBJ2-7, with 7 bases aligning to TRBD1. With 6 bases clipped from V and 6 bases from J, the junction kept 8 bases outside the gene matches. The CDR3 covers 13 residues. Looked up from germline, CDR1 is WSHSY and CDR2 is SAAADI. CDR3 nucleotide sequence: TGCGCCAGCAGCCGACAGGGACAGCTCGAGCAGTACTTC. Amino acid sequence: CASSRQGQLEQYF.

The V and J genes are TRBV9 and TRBJ2-2, with TRBD2 identical over 11 bases. CDR1 is SGDLS, CDR2 YYNGEE, per germline. CDR3 size: 15 residues. After removal of 4 bases from V and 5 bases from J, the junction contained 4 bases not matched to a gene. The CDR3 here is CASSTSGGYTGELFF. Written as DNA, the CDR3 is TGTGCCAGCAGCACTAGCGGGGGTTATACCGGGGAGCTGTTTTTT. Full variable domain (remainder filled in from reference TRBV9 and TRBJ2-2): DSGVTQTPKHLITATGQRVTLRCSPRSGDLSVYWYQQSLDQGLQFLIQYYNGEERAKGNILERFSAQQFPDLHSELNLSSLELGDSALYFCASSTSGGYTGELFFGEGSRLTVL.

This chain uses TRBV6-2 or TRBV6-3 with TRBJ1-5, with D perhaps TRBD1 (5 bases). This CDR3 has 13 amino acids. Germline V gene data show CDR1 as MNHEY and CDR2 as SVGEGT. V gave up 2 bases and J gave up 8 bases, with 10 bases separating them. The CDR3 reads CASSYGGREPQHF. The CDR3 DNA is TGTGCCAGCAGTTACGGGGGGAGGGAGCCCCAGCATTTT.

V is TRBV3-1 (or the pseudogene TRBV3-2) and J is TRBJ2-1; 14 nucleotides align to TRBD2. The CDR3 extends over 15 amino acids. CDR1 is LGHDT and CDR2 is YNNKEL in the germline V gene (reference sequence). Unmatched junction bases numbered 5, after V lost 6 bases and J lost 7 bases. CDR3 bases: TGTGCCAGCAGTCTAGGACTAGCGGGGGGAAATGAGCAGTTCTTC. Residues: CASSLGLAGGNEQFF.

This rearrangement joins TRBV4-1 to TRBJ2-2; D remains unclear. Trimming shortened V by 4 bases and J by 1 base, and 19 bases separated the two germline ends. The CDR3 totals 18 residues. Germline loops: CDR1 MGHRA, CDR2 YSYEKL. CDR3 region: CASSRIAPQSLNTGELFF. The CDR3 bases are TGCGCCAGCAGCCGCATCGCTCCACAGTCGCTGAACACCGGGGAGCTGTTTTTT.

The chain is built from TRBV9 and TRBJ2-2; a possible D gene is TRBD2 (5 bases). This CDR3 has 14 amino acids. Trimming cost V 3 bases and J 1 base, with 7 bases left between them. In germline, CDR1 is SGDLS, CDR2 YYNGEE. The CDR3 sequence: CASSARGNTGELFF. The CDR3 nucleotides read TGTGCCAGCAGCGCCCGGGGGAACACCGGGGAGCTGTTTTTT.

The chain joins TRBV5-1 to TRBJ2-7; 9 bases are a match to TRBD1. V dropped 4 bases and J dropped 2; count of bases not matched to a gene: 7. The CDR3 runs 15 residues. CDR1 is SGHRS, CDR2 YFSETQ, per germline. CDR3 bases: TGCGCCAGCAGCCCGGGACAGGGAGAGACCTACGAGCAGTACTTC. Translation: CASSPGQGETYEQYF.

The rearrangement links TRBV2 to TRBJ2-7; a weak D match, TRBD2 (5 bases). The CDR3 is made up of 15 amino acids. The V gene lost 6 bases and the J gene lost 3 bases, with 18 bases spanning the gap. Germline V gives CDR1 SNHLY, CDR2 FYNNEI. In DNA form, the CDR3 reads TGTGCCAGCAGGGAGAGAGGGCAGACGAGCTACGAGCAGTACTTC. It is translated as CASRERGQTSYEQYF.

The V call is TRBV15, the J call TRBJ1-2; TRBD1 agrees at 7 bases. Trimming took 4 bases from V and 8 from J; bases not matched to a gene: 7. CDR1 is LNHNV, CDR2 YYDKDF, per germline (reference sequence). There are 13 residues in the CDR3. CDR3 bases: TGTGCCACCAGCACCTCTACAGGGGTAGGCTACACCTTC. It encodes CATSTSTGVGYTF.

The J gene is TRBJ2-5, the V gene TRBV6-5, with 9 bases matching TRBD2. CDR1 and CDR2 from the germline V gene are MNHEY and SVGAGI. The CDR3 length is 14 residues. V was clipped by 7 bases and J by 4 bases; unmatched bases: 7. CDR3 DNA sequence: TGTGCCAGCATCGATAGCGGGGGAAGAGAGACCCAGTACTTC. Its translation: CASIDSGGRETQYF.